The text below deals with one TCR beta chain. Its matching antigen is unknown. The record originates from a study of shared clonotypes between healthy human individuals. The wider study: The cohort had a couple of women and three men, ages 18 to 49. Study-level points and caveats: Rarefaction showed that sequencing of sorted subsets was incomplete (despite large depth).

For each subset, genomic DNA was distributed in equal portions over several immunoSEQ plates. DNA at about 210 ng, around 30,000 T cell genomes, went into sorted-subset replicate PCRs. Some clones are missing from TCRdb's copy, which holds only in-frame ones; the method was immunoSEQ multiplex PCR. Of under 150,000 clones in the sample, around two thirds were seen once. V gave up 5 bases and J gave up 4 bases, with 9 bases separating them. The CDR3 has 13 amino acids. Germline-derived CDR1 and CDR2 are SGHAT and FQNNGV. Sequencing input: memory CD8+ T cells sorted from blood. Subset noted: CD45RO+ cells pooled with CCR7-negative TemRA cells. V is TRBV11-2 and J is TRBJ2-4; D is uncertain. This TCR was recovered from a young woman in good health. The CDR3 reads CASSVLGKNIQYF. The CDR3 coding sequence is TGTGCCAGCAGCGTACTTGGGAAAAACATTCAGTACTTC.